What follows are 26 T cell receptor beta chains derived from one specimen sequenced in a study of cytomegalovirus exposure and HLA in healthy donors. Primers: 60 Vbeta forward and 13 Jbeta reverse. The table came from immunoSEQ multiplex PCR; TCRdb's copy has only in-frame clones and leaves some out. The sample has 200,000 to 250,000 clones; more than 60% are singletons. Sequenced sample: PBMCs. Receptors were obtained from a man over 45 in good health and CMV-seronegative.

The chain employs TRBV2 and TRBJ2-5; no definite D call. TRBJ2-7 matches the DNA end more closely, so the J call is doubtful. Germline CDR1 reads SNHLY; CDR2 reads FYNNEI. This CDR3 is 14 amino acids long. The CDR3 region is CASSDSSLSYEQYF. The CDR3 bases are TGTGCCAGCAGTGATTCGTCCCTCTCCTACGAGCAGTACTTC.

This chain links TRBV7-8 with TRBJ1-6; 12 bases match TRBD1. This CDR3 has 14 amino acids. V lost 5 bases, J lost 14 bases, and 7 bases stayed unmatched. Germline lookup yields CDR1 SGHVS and CDR2 FQNEAQ. In DNA, the CDR3 is TGTGCCAGCAGCCCCGGGACAGGGGGCTTAACCCTCCACTTT. Translating it yields CASSPGTGGLTLHF.

This chain connects TRBV7-9 to TRBJ2-7; TRBD2 might be the D (6 bases). Trimming shortened V by 5 bases and J by 3 bases, and 20 bases separated the two germline ends. CDR1 and CDR2 (germline): SEHNR, FQNEAQ (reference sequence). The CDR3 sequence is 16 residues long. The CDR3 DNA is TGTGCCAGCAGCCCTCGCCGGGGGACGGAAATCTACGAGCAGTACTTC. Residues: CASSPRRGTEIYEQYF.

V is TRBV13 and J is TRBJ1-1, with no clear D. CDR1 and CDR2 from the germline V gene are PRHDT and FYEKMQ (reference sequence). There are 13 residues in the CDR3. Trimming shortened V by 6 bases and J by 5 bases, and 13 bases separated the two germline ends. The CDR3 sequence: CASRFRRVTEAFF. Here the CDR3 DNA reads TGTGCCAGCAGGTTTAGGAGGGTTACTGAAGCTTTCTTT.

The gene calls are TRBV10-2 and TRBJ2-7; D perhaps matches TRBD2 (5 bases). The CDR3 contains 17 residues. Between the trimmed V and J ends, which lost 1 base and 5 bases, there was a span of 21 bases. Germline assignment: CDR1 WSHSY and CDR2 SAAADI. The CDR3 here is CASSEFNRGPGKHEQYF. As DNA, the CDR3 is TGCGCCAGCAGTGAGTTCAACCGTGGCCCCGGGAAGCACGAGCAGTACTTC.

The chain's CDR3 is CAQSATASTDTQYF. The DNA for the CDR3 is TGTGCCCAATCGGCCACAGCTAGCACAGATACGCAGTATTTT. This chain uses TRBV27 with TRBJ2-3; D not certain. This CDR3 is 14 amino acids long. Germline V gene sequence: CDR1 MNHEY, CDR2 SMNVEV (reference sequence). With 11 bases removed from V and 0 bases from J, the gap between germline ends came to 15 bases.

V gene TRBV14 combines with J gene TRBJ2-7, with 11 bases that match TRBD2. The germline gives CDR1 SGHDN, CDR2 FVKESK. This CDR3 comprises 17 residues. The J segment lost 2 bases and the V segment lost 2 bases, leaving 8 bases of the junction unmatched. The CDR3 DNA sequence: TGTGCCAGCAGCCAACTGGGGACTAGCGGTAAGGCCTACGAGCAGTACTTC. Translating gives CASSQLGTSGKAYEQYF.

The J gene is TRBJ2-2, the V gene TRBV28; 12 bases are shared with TRBD2. The CDR3 consists of 15 residues. V lost 7 bases to trimming and J lost 7 bases; unmatched junction nucleotides: 7. Germline CDR1 is MDHEN and CDR2 is SYDVKM. CDR3 bases: TGTGCCAGCATCCAACTAGCGGGAGGAATCGGGGAGCTGTTTTTT. Protein: CASIQLAGGIGELFF.

This sequence joins TRBV7-8 and TRBJ1-1, with 7 bases that match TRBD1. In germline, CDR1 is SGHVS, CDR2 FQNEAQ. The trim removed 5 bases at V and 8 bases at J, leaving 8 bases unmatched. The CDR3 contains 13 residues. The CDR3 DNA sequence: TGTGCCAGCAGCCCGGGACAGATCCTAGAAGCTTTCTTT. This codes for CASSPGQILEAFF.

The rearrangement joins TRBV19 to TRBJ2-4; possibly TRBD1 for D (6 bases). The V end was cut by 5 bases, the J end by 3 bases, with 14 bases between. This CDR3 is 15 amino acids long. Per germline, CDR1 LNHDA and CDR2 SQIVND (reference sequence). CDR3 loop: CASSLRGLGKNIQYF. The CDR3 DNA follows: TGTGCCAGTAGTTTGAGGGGGTTGGGCAAAAACATTCAGTACTTC.

The chain couples TRBV4-1 to TRBJ2-5, with D possibly being TRBD2 (6 bases). The V and J ends lost 0 bases and 5 bases respectively, with 13 bases between them. The CDR3 has 15 amino acids. Per germline, CDR1 MGHRA and CDR2 YSYEKL. CDR3 sequence (DNA): TGCGCCAGCAGCCAAGATTCGGGGGATGGGGAGACCCAGTACTTC. This encodes CASSQDSGDGETQYF.

This chain's CDR3 is CASSLAREKRTDTQYF. The CDR3 coding sequence is TGTGCCAGCAGCTTAGCGCGGGAGAAAAGGACAGATACGCAGTATTTT. J is TRBJ2-3 and V is TRBV7-9; TRBD2 matches 7 bases. This CDR3 is 16 amino acids long. The J segment lost 3 bases and the V segment lost 0 bases, leaving 6 bases of the junction unmatched. In germline, CDR1 is SEHNR, CDR2 FQNEAQ (reference sequence). The complete variable domain, with remaining parts taken from reference TRBV7-9 and TRBJ2-3, reads DTGVSQNPRHKITKRGQNVTFRCDPISEHNRLYWYRQTLGQGPEFLTYFQNEAQLEKSRLLSDRFSAERPKGSFSTLEIQRTEQGDSAMYLCASSLAREKRTDTQYFGPGTRLTVL.

The V and J genes are TRBV7-9 and TRBJ1-2; tentatively, D is TRBD1 (6 bases). The CDR3 consists of 14 residues. Trimming took off 2 bases at V and 5 bases at J, with 12 bases between the two ends. Germline V gives CDR1 SEHNR, CDR2 FQNEAQ (reference sequence). The CDR3 sequence: CASSLSGTGYGYTF. The CDR3 coding sequence is TGTGCCAGCAGCTTATCGGGCACAGGGTATGGCTACACCTTC.

The rearrangement links TRBV6-6 to TRBJ2-3; D possibly corresponds to TRBD2 (7 bases). In germline, CDR1 is MNHNY, CDR2 SVGAGI (reference sequence). This CDR3 is 15 amino acids long. With 6 bases removed from V and 3 bases from J, the gap between germline ends came to 16 bases. The CDR3 DNA reads as TGTGCCAGCAGCGACGGGGGGAGGGGGACAGATACGCAGTATTTT. Its translation is CASSDGGRGTDTQYF.

This chain links TRBV7-2 with TRBJ1-2; 9 bases agree with TRBD1. This CDR3 has 14 residues. CDR1 and CDR2 (germline): SGHTA, FQGNSA. V lost 3 bases, J lost 7 bases, and 6 bases stayed unmatched. The CDR3 is CASSLGTGLFGYTF. The CDR3 coding sequence is TGTGCCAGCAGCTTGGGGACAGGGTTATTTGGCTACACCTTC.

The chain joins TRBV5-4 to TRBJ2-3; D is uncertain. Germline CDR1 SGHNT, CDR2 YYREEE (reference sequence). V lost 5 bases, J lost 6 bases, and 22 bases lay in between. This CDR3 region has 16 residues. The CDR3 sequence: CASSSPELPGLDTQYF. Here the CDR3 DNA reads TGTGCCAGCAGTTCCCCCGAGCTTCCGGGTTTGGATACGCAGTATTTT.

The V gene is TRBV6-1, the J gene TRBJ1-5; D is uncertain. Trimming took 9 bases from V and 1 from J, leaving 16 bases between them. The CDR3 length is 15 residues. CDR1 MNHNS and CDR2 SASEGT come from the germline V gene. CDR3 sequence reads: CASRELGGSNQPQHF. CDR3 nucleotide sequence: TGTGCCAGTAGAGAACTAGGCGGGAGCAATCAGCCCCAGCATTTT.

In its sample, this clone was seen once. The chain is built from TRBV5-4 and TRBJ2-3; 15 bases are a match to TRBD2. Germline trimming cut 4 bases from V and 5 bases from J; bases unmatched to any gene: 5. Germline assignment: CDR1 SGHNT and CDR2 YYREEE (reference sequence). This CDR3 contains 16 residues. CDR3 amino acids: CASSPGLAGGLDTQYF. The CDR3 DNA sequence: TGTGCCAGCAGCCCTGGACTAGCGGGAGGGTTAGATACGCAGTATTTT.

V gene TRBV6-6 combines with J gene TRBJ1-1, with 7 nucleotides matching TRBD1. Germline trimming cut 6 bases from V and 1 base from J; bases unmatched to any gene: 8. Germline V lookup: CDR1 MNHNY, CDR2 SVGAGI (reference sequence). The CDR3 runs to 15 residues. This CDR3 reads CASRTGGQRNTEAFF. CDR3 nucleotide sequence: TGTGCCAGCAGAACCGGGGGACAGAGGAACACTGAAGCTTTCTTT.

The chain employs TRBV18 and TRBJ2-3; the match to TRBD2 covers 11 bases. After removal of 6 bases from V and 2 bases from J, the junction contained 13 bases not matched to a gene. Per the germline V gene, CDR1 is KGHSH and CDR2 is LQKENI. The length of the CDR3 is 18 residues. For the CDR3, the DNA is TGTGCCAGCTCCCTCTCTCTTAGCGGGAGGGTCGACACAGATACGCAGTATTTT. This gives the protein CASSLSLSGRVDTDTQYF.

The chain recombines TRBV12-5 with TRBJ1-1; no clear D. CDR1 is LGHNT, CDR2 FRNRAP, per germline. Trimming shortened V by 1 base and J by 4 bases, and 13 bases separated the two germline ends. The CDR3 length is 15 residues. The CDR3, as DNA: TGTGCTAGTGGTTTGGAGGAGGCTCTACCCACTGAAGCTTTCTTT. It encodes CASGLEEALPTEAFF.

CDR3 sequence: CASSLGLAGVGDTQYF. CDR3 coding DNA: TGCGCCAGCAGCTTGGGACTAGCGGGAGTAGGAGATACGCAGTATTTT. The chain combines TRBV5-1 with TRBJ2-3; 12 bases map to TRBD2. V shed 0 bases, J shed 5 bases, and the junction held 4 bases outside the gene matches. The V gene's germline CDR1 is SGHRS and CDR2 YFSETQ. The CDR3 is 16 amino acids.

The chain combines TRBV5-1 with TRBJ2-1; possible D gene TRBD1, 5 bases. Per germline, CDR1 SGHRS and CDR2 YFSETQ. Between the trimmed V and J ends, which lost 1 base and 1 base, there was a span of 18 bases. The CDR3 totals 18 residues. The DNA of the CDR3 is TGCGCCAGCAGCTTGTACCCTGCCTGGGGCGGATCCTACAATGAGCAGTTCTTC. This sequence encodes CASSLYPAWGGSYNEQFF.

V gene TRBV27 combines with J gene TRBJ2-3, with 11 bases lining up with TRBD2. This CDR3 comprises 15 residues. V shed 4 bases, J shed 4 bases, and the junction held 4 bases outside the gene matches. Germline CDR1 reads MNHEY; CDR2 reads SMNVEV (reference sequence). This CDR3 is CASSYLAGGADTQYF. Written as DNA, the CDR3 is TGTGCCAGCAGTTATCTAGCGGGAGGTGCAGATACGCAGTATTTT.

A remark on this clone: Other DNA sequences within the sample encode an identical CDR3. CDR3: CASSQVASTDTQYF. The CDR3 nucleotides are TGCGCCAGCAGCCAAGTGGCTAGCACAGATACGCAGTATTTT. The chain couples TRBV4-1 to TRBJ2-3; D is ambiguous. The germline CDR1 and CDR2 sequences are MGHRA and YSYEKL. Trimming stripped 1 base from V and 0 bases from J, with 5 bases between. The CDR3 loop spans 14 amino acids.

The count of this clone is one. The chain combines TRBV27 with TRBJ2-3; D is uncertain. The CDR3 is made up of 13 amino acids. V lost 4 bases to trimming and J lost 2 bases, with 7 bases between them. Germline CDR1 MNHEY, CDR2 SMNVEV (reference sequence). The CDR3: CASSWSVTDTQYF. The CDR3 nucleotides are TGTGCCAGCAGTTGGTCAGTCACAGATACGCAGTATTTT.